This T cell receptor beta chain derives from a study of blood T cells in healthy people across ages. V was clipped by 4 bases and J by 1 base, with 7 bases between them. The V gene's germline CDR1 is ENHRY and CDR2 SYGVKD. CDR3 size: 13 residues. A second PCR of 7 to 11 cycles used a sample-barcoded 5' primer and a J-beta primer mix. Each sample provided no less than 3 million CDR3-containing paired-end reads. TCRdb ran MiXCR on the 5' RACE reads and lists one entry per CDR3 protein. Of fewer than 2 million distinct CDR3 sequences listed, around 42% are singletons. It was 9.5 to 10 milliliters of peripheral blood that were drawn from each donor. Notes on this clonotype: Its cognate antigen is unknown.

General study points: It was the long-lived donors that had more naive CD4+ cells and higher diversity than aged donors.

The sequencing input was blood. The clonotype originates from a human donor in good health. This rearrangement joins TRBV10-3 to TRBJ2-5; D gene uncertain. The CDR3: CAISAVGQETQYF. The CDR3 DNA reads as TGTGCCATCAGTGCCGTGGGCCAAGAGACCCAGTACTTC.